Listed below are T cell receptor beta chains from one sample, sequenced in a study of blood T cell repertoires in COVID-19. TCRdb's copy holds only in-frame clones and misses some; the assay was immunoSEQ multiplex PCR. The sample carries fewer than 300,000 clones, approximately 90% recorded once. The sequencing input was PBMCs or T cells enriched from blood (not recorded which). These TCRs come from a man between 40 and 49 years old who had recovered from COVID-19. CDR3s include the opening cysteine and the closing phenylalanine or tryptophan. A D gene is named only where the DNA matches it firmly. A row's size may be missing; if present it is once, few, many or a size class.

cdr3_aa cdr3_nt clone_size cdr3_length d_call j_call v_call
CASSNQGARNEQFF TGTGCCAGTAGTAACCAGGGGGCTCGCAATGAGCAGTTCTTC . 14 TRBD1 TRBJ2-1 TRBV19
CASRETHRGRDSPLHF TGTGCCAGCAGGGAGACGCACAGGGGGCGCGATTCACCCCTCCACTTT . 16 TRBD1 TRBJ1-6 TRBV25-1
CASSPSSTYEQYF TGTGCCAGCAGTCCCTCTAGCACCTACGAGCAGTACTTC . 13 . TRBJ2-7 TRBV9
CASSRGIEQFF TGTGCCAGCAGTAGAGGCATTGAGCAGTTCTTC . 11 . TRBJ2-1 TRBV2
CSVEGPRAPPGGYTF TGCAGCGTTGAAGGCCCCAGGGCCCCCCCCGGTGGCTACACCTTC . 15 . TRBJ1-2 TRBV29-1
CASSLRGQGARVGYTF TGTGCCAGCAGCCTTCGGGGACAGGGGGCGCGAGTTGGCTACACCTTC . 16 TRBD1 TRBJ1-2 TRBV28
CASREGLAGGQETQYF TGTGCCAGCCGTGAAGGACTGGCGGGGGGGCAAGAGACCCAGTACTTC . 16 TRBD2 TRBJ2-5 TRBV2
CASSYSVYEQYF TGTGCCAGCAGCTATAGCGTGTACGAGCAGTACTTC . 12 . TRBJ2-7 TRBV6-2/TRBV6-3
CSVVGDRELVGANVLTF TGCAGCGTTGTGGGGGACAGGGAGTTGGTGGGGGCCAACGTCCTGACTTTC . 17 TRBD1 TRBJ2-6 TRBV29-1
CASSLEASAYYEQYF TGCGCCAGCAGCTTGGAGGCTAGCGCCTACTACGAGCAGTACTTC . 15 . TRBJ2-7 TRBV5-1
CASSTGTEYYNEQFF TGTGCCAGCAGCACAGGGACGGAATACTACAATGAGCAGTTCTTC . 15 . TRBJ2-1 TRBV4-2
CASSPGTGQPQHF TGTGCCAGCAGCCCCGGGACAGGTCAGCCCCAGCATTTT . 13 TRBD1 TRBJ1-5 TRBV4-2
CASSPGGGPYNEQFF TGCGCCAGCAGCCCCGGGGGGGGTCCCTACAATGAGCAGTTCTTC . 15 TRBD2 TRBJ2-1 TRBV5-1
CASSLAGGRLNSPLHF TGCGCCAGCAGCTTGGCCGGAGGCAGATTAAATTCACCCCTCCACTTT few 16 . TRBJ1-6 TRBV5-1
CSGYTTEAFF TGCAGTGGCTATACGACTGAAGCTTTCTTT . 10 . TRBJ1-1 TRBV20-1
CASSRGLAGDNEQFF TGTGCCAGCAGCCGGGGACTAGCGGGAGACAATGAGCAGTTCTTC . 15 TRBD2 TRBJ2-1 TRBV7-3
CASRLTGFNEKLFF TGTGCCAGCAGGCTAACAGGGTTTAATGAAAAACTGTTTTTT . 14 . TRBJ1-4 TRBV2
CASSLVDSYEQYF TGTGCCAGCAGCTTGGTTGACAGCTACGAGCAGTACTTC once 13 . TRBJ2-7 TRBV5-6
CASSLMGGTAYEQYF TGTGCCAGCAGCCTCATGGGGGGGACCGCCTACGAGCAGTACTTC . 15 TRBD2 TRBJ2-7 TRBV7-3
CASSQLAGTTQYF TGTGCCAGCAGCCAACTAGCGGGGACGACCCAGTACTTC . 13 TRBD2 TRBJ2-5 TRBV14
CARSFLGGDTGELFF TGTGCCAGAAGCTTTTTAGGGGGTGACACCGGGGAGCTGTTTTTT . 15 . TRBJ2-2 TRBV5-3
CASRPGGETEAFF TGTGCCAGCAGACCAGGGGGAGAGACTGAAGCTTTCTTT . 13 TRBD1 TRBJ1-1 TRBV12-3/TRBV12-4
CASRPGTISWNEQFF TGTGCCAGCAGACCCGGGACTATCAGTTGGAATGAGCAGTTCTTC few 15 TRBD2 TRBJ2-1 TRBV7-8
CATSAQANTGELFF TGTGCCACCAGTGCACAGGCGAACACCGGGGAGCTGTTTTTT once 14 . TRBJ2-2 TRBV24-1
CASSLVFQPPGNWVYTF TGTGCCAGCAGCTTAGTTTTCCAGCCACCGGGTAACTGGGTCTACACCTTC . 17 . TRBJ1-2 TRBV7-2
CASSPGWSSHEQFF TGTGCCAGCAGCCCAGGGTGGAGTTCCCATGAGCAGTTCTTC . 14 . TRBJ2-1 TRBV6-5
CASSQTSGGLGYNEQFF TGTGCCAGCAGCCAGACTAGCGGGGGTCTGGGTTACAATGAGCAGTTCTTC . 17 TRBD2 TRBJ2-1 TRBV2
CASRQAGTGDYGYTF TGTGCCAGCAGACAAGCCGGGACAGGGGACTATGGCTACACCTTC . 15 TRBD1 TRBJ1-2 TRBV6-4
CASSSYRGRDNEQFF TGTGCCAGCAGCTCCTACAGGGGAAGAGACAATGAGCAGTTCTTC once 15 TRBD1 TRBJ2-1 TRBV11-1
CASSLGLITGELFF TGTGCCAGCAGCTTAGGACTGATTACCGGGGAGCTGTTTTTT . 14 . TRBJ2-2 TRBV7-2
CASSAGLAPKYADTQYF TGTGCCAGCAGTGCTGGACTAGCGCCTAAGTACGCAGATACGCAGTATTTT . 17 TRBD2 TRBJ2-3 TRBV2
CARSLGRTSGGDYYNEQFF TGTGCCAGAAGCTTGGGGAGGACTAGCGGGGGGGATTACTACAATGAGCAGTTCTTC . 19 TRBD2 TRBJ2-1 TRBV5-3
CASSFSTGISYEQYF TGTGCCAGCAGCTTCTCGACAGGGATCTCCTACGAGCAGTACTTC . 15 TRBD1 TRBJ2-7 TRBV7-9
CASSSWPHPQNTGELFF TGTGCCAGCAGTTCCTGGCCTCACCCCCAGAACACCGGGGAGCTGTTTTTT . 17 . TRBJ2-2 TRBV6-2/TRBV6-3
CASSSTGTGVRRDGYTF TGTGCCAGCAGTTCGACCGGGACAGGGGTTCGAAGAGATGGCTACACCTTC . 17 TRBD1 TRBJ1-2 TRBV28
CASSRKQGASYNEQFF TGTGCCAGCAGCCGCAAACAGGGGGCTTCCTACAATGAGCAGTTCTTC . 16 TRBD1 TRBJ2-1 TRBV2
CASSLRGQGAYEQYF TGTGCCAGCAGCCTCCGGGGGCAGGGGGCCTACGAGCAGTACTTC . 15 . TRBJ2-7 TRBV7-8
CASSEGRGQGDEQYF TGTGCCAGCAGTGAAGGGCGGGGACAGGGGGACGAGCAGTACTTC . 15 TRBD1 TRBJ2-7 TRBV2
CASSPWTGRPYEQYF TGCGCCAGCAGCCCTTGGACAGGCCGACCCTACGAGCAGTACTTC . 15 TRBD1 TRBJ2-7 TRBV5-1
CASSLNPRTGALINQPQHF TGTGCCAGCAGCTTAAACCCCCGCACAGGAGCTTTAATCAATCAGCCCCAGCATTTT . 19 . TRBJ1-5 TRBV7-6
CASSFTGLNRGPGNTIYF TGTGCCAGCAGTTTCACGGGACTAAATCGCGGGCCTGGAAACACCATATATTTT . 18 . TRBJ1-3 TRBV27
CASSQSVRPPLHF TGTGCCAGCAGCCAGAGCGTTCGCCCACCCCTCCACTTT . 13 . TRBJ1-6 TRBV3-1/TRBV3-2
CASSRFPGQAFSNQPQHF TGCGCCAGCAGCCGTTTCCCCGGACAGGCCTTTAGCAATCAGCCCCAGCATTTT . 18 TRBD1 TRBJ1-5 TRBV4-1
CASSLIGYHSPLHF TGTGCCAGCAGCTTGATCGGGTATCATTCACCCCTCCACTTT . 14 . TRBJ1-6 TRBV5-4
CASSLRPIGQGYDNEQFF TGTGCCAGCAGCCTCCGCCCTATCGGACAGGGATACGACAATGAGCAGTTCTTC . 18 TRBD1 TRBJ2-1 TRBV7-9
CASSDLPRGTFYGYTF TGCGCCAGCAGTGATCTGCCCCGGGGAACATTCTATGGCTACACCTTC once 16 . TRBJ1-2 TRBV10-1
CASSQGQGGFNEQFF TGTGCCAGCAGCCAAGGACAGGGGGGGTTCAATGAGCAGTTCTTC . 15 TRBD1 TRBJ2-1 TRBV4-2
CASSALRGETQYF TGTGCCAGTAGTGCGTTAAGGGGAGAGACCCAGTACTTC once 13 . TRBJ2-5 TRBV19
CASIQPNNEQFF TGTGCCAGCATCCAACCTAACAATGAGCAGTTCTTC . 12 . TRBJ2-1 TRBV12-3/TRBV12-4
CASRAEIYEQYF TGTGCCAGCAGGGCGGAAATCTACGAGCAGTACTTC . 12 . TRBJ2-7 TRBV2
CASSWTGENSPLHF TGCGCCAGCAGTTGGACAGGGGAGAATTCACCCCTCCACTTT few 14 TRBD1 TRBJ1-6 TRBV10-2
CASSLFRQGWGEKLFF TGTGCCAGCAGTTTGTTTCGTCAGGGTTGGGGCGAAAAACTGTTTTTT . 16 . TRBJ1-4 TRBV27
CASSQAGIGNQPQHF TGCGCCAGCAGCCAAGCCGGGATAGGCAATCAGCCCCAGCATTTT once 15 . TRBJ1-5 TRBV4-1
CASSIAAKSSGNTIYF TGTGCCAGTAGTATCGCAGCGAAGAGCTCTGGAAACACCATATATTTT once 16 . TRBJ1-3 TRBV19
CASSQGGASSSYNSPLHF TGTGCCAGCAGCCAAGGGGGCGCATCGAGCTCCTATAATTCACCCCTCCACTTT . 18 . TRBJ1-6 TRBV3-1/TRBV3-2